The sequence of this TCR beta chain was determined in a study of blood T cell repertoires in COVID-19. Study details: Sites across the United States, Italy and Spain contributed samples from acute and convalescent COVID-19.

Repertoires were generated with immunoSEQ multiplex PCR, while TCRdb's copy carries only in-frame clones and drops some. The table includes about 150,000 clones, around nine tenths detected once. Deletions cut 3 bases from V and 2 bases from J, with 14 bases between. Germline V gene lookup returns CDR1 KGHSH and CDR2 LQKENI. The CDR3 extends over 15 amino acids. Sequences were obtained from peripheral blood. V is TRBV18 and J is TRBJ2-7, with D perhaps matching TRBD1 (7 bases). The TCR originated in a woman in her forties or fifties with active or convalescent COVID-19. The CDR3 DNA sequence: TGTGCCAGCTCACCCCGGCAGGGGGGTACCTACGAGCAGTACTTC. Translated: CASSPRQGGTYEQYF.